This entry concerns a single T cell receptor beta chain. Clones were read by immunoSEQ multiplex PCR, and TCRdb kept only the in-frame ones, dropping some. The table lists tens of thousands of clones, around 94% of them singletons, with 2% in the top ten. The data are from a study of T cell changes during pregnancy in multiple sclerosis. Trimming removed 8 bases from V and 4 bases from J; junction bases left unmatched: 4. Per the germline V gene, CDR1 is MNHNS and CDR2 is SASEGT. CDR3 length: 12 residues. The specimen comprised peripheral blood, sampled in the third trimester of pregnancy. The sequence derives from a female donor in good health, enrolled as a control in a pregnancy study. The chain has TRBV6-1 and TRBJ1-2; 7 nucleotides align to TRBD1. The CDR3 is CASEGALYGYTF. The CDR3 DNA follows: TGTGCCAGCGAGGGGGCTCTCTATGGCTACACCTTC.